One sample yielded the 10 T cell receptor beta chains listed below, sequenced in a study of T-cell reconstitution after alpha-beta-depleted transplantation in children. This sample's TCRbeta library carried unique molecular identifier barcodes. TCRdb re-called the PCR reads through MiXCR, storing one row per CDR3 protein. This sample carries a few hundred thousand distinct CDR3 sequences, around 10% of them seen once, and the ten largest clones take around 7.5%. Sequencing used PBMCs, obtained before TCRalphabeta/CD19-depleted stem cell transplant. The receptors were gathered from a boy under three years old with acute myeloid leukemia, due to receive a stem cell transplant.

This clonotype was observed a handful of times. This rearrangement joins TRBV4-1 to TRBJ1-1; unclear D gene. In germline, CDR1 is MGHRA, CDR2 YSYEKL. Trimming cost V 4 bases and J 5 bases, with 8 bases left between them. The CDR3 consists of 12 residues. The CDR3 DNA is TGCGCCAGCAGCCCCGACTTTACTGAAGCTTTCTTT. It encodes CASSPDFTEAFF.

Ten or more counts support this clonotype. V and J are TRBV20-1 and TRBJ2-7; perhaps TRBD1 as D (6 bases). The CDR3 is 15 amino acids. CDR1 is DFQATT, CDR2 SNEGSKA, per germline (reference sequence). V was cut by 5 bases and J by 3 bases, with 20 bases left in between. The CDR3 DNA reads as TGCAGTGCTGCCGTAGAGAGTCAGGGGCTCTACGAGCAGTACTTC. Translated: CSAAVESQGLYEQYF.

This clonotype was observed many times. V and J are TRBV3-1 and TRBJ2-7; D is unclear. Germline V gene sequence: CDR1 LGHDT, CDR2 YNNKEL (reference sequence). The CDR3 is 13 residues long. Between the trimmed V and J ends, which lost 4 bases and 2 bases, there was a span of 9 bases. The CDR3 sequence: CASSPWWAYEQYF. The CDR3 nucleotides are TGTGCCAGCAGCCCTTGGTGGGCCTACGAGCAGTACTTC.

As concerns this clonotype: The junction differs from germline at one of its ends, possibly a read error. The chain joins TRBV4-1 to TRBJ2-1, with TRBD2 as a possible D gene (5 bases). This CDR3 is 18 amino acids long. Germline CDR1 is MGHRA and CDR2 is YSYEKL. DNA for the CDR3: TGCTCCAGCAGCCAAGACCACGGAGGTTTTTCCCCTAACAATGAGCAGTTCTTC. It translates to CSSSQDHGGFSPNNEQFF.

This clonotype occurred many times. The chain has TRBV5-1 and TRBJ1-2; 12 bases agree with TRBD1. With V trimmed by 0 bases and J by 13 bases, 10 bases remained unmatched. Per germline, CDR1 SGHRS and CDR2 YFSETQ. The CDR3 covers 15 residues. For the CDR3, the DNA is TGCGCCAGCAGCTTGGCCGCGGCGGGACAGGGGGCTTCCACCTTC. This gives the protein CASSLAAAGQGASTF.

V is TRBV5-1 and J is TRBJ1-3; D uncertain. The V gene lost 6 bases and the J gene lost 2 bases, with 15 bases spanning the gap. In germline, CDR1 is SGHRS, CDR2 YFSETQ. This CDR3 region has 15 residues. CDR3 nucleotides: TGCGCCAGCACCGAGACCGGGTACCCTGGAAACACCATATATTTT. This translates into CASTETGYPGNTIYF.

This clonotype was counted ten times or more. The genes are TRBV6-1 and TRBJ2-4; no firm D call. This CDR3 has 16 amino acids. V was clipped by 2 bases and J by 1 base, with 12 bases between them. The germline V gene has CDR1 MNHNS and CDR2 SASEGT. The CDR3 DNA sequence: TGTGCCAGCAGTGAATCGATTCTAGGGGCCAAAAACATTCAGTACTTC. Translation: CASSESILGAKNIQYF.

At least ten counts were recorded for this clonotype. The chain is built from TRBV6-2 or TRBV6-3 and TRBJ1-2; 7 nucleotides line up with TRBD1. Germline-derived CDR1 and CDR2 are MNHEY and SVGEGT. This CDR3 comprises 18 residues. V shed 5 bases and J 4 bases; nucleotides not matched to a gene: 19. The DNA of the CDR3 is TGTGCCAGCAGTCGTATCGTACTCACGGGACAGTCATTCTATGGCTACACCTTC. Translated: CASSRIVLTGQSFYGYTF.

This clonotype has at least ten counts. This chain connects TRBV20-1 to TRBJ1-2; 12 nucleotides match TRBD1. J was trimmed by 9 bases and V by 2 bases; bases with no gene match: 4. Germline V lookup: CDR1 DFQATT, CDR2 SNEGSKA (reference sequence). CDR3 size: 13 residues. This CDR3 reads CSARWDRGRSYTF. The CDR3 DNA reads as TGCAGTGCTAGATGGGACAGGGGGCGAAGCTACACCTTC.

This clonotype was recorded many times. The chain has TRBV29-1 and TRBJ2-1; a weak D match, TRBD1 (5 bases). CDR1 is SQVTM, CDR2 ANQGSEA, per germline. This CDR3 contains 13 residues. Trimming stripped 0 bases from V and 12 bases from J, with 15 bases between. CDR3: CSVEEIPGQGQFF. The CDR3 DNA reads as TGCAGCGTTGAAGAAATCCCCGGCCAGGGGCAGTTCTTC.